This T cell receptor beta chain was recorded in a study of molecular identifiers for immune sequencing clone quantification. Whole-study context: Replicate runs used RNA from around 20,000 or 100,000 naive CD8 cells, which was split five ways into aliquots, and four of those aliquots were then sequenced. Study observations and caveats: Jurkat TCR RNA that was spiked in from one cell was reportedly detectable among one million naive cells. Whereas naive cells kept under 1% of molecules in clones above 20 RNA copies, such clones held over 99% in effectors.

Note on this clonotype: Its antigen is not known.

TCRdb itself ran the PCR reads through MiXCR, one entry per CDR3 protein. Altogether 490,000 or so distinct CDR3 sequences are present, roughly 24% being singletons, with the ten largest covering 0.76%. CDR3 length equals 15 residues. Trimming took 3 bases from V and 5 from J; bases not matched to a gene: 6. The germline V gene encodes CDR1 DFQATT and CDR2 SNEGSKA (reference sequence). This TCR came from a human donor in good health. Some libraries in this study had Jurkat cell RNA spiked in. The chain links TRBV20-1 to TRBJ2-1; 11 bases match TRBD2. Sequences were obtained from naive CD8+ T cells from blood, with Jurkat cell RNA spiked in. The sample's subset: FACS-sorted CD8+CD4-CCR7+CD45RA+ naive T cells. The chain's CDR3 is CSARRGLAEDNEQFF. CDR3 bases: TGCAGTGCTAGGCGGGGACTAGCGGAAGACAATGAGCAGTTCTTC.